This T cell receptor beta chain was identified during a study of vaccination and CD4 T cells after COVID-19. This clonotype was seen more than once but under ten times. Each CDR3 protein gets one entry after TCRdb re-called the PCR reads with MiXCR. The data show about 21,000 distinct CDR3 sequences, 50% to 70% seen once. The starting material was CD4+ T cells from blood, obtained before SARS-CoV-2 vaccination. The sequence was obtained from a human donor who had recovered from COVID-19.

This CDR3 reads CASSFVGRGSPLHF. The CDR3 nucleotides are TGTGCCAGCAGTTTCGTGGGACGGGGGTCACCCCTCCACTTT. The chain is built from TRBV27 and TRBJ1-6; D is perhaps TRBD1 (5 bases). Germline CDR1 MNHEY, CDR2 SMNVEV (reference sequence). The CDR3 runs 14 residues. V lost 3 bases and J lost 10, with 13 bases in between.